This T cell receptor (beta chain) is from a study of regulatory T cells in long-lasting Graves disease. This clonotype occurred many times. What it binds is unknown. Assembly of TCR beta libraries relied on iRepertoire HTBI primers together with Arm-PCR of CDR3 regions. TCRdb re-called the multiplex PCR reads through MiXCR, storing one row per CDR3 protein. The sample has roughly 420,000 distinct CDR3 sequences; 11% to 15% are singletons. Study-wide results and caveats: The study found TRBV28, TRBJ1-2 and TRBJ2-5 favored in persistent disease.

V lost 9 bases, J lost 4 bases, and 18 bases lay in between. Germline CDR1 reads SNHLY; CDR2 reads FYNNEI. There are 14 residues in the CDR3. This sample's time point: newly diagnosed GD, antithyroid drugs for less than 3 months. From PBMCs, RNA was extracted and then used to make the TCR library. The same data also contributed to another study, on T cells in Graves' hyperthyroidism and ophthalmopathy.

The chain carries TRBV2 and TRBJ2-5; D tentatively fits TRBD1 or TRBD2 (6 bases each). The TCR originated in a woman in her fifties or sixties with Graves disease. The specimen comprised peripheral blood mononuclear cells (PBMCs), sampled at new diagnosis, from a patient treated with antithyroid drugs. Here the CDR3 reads CAREGTGSRETQYF. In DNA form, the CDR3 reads TGTGCCAGGGAGGGTACAGGGTCCCGAGAGACCCAGTACTTC.